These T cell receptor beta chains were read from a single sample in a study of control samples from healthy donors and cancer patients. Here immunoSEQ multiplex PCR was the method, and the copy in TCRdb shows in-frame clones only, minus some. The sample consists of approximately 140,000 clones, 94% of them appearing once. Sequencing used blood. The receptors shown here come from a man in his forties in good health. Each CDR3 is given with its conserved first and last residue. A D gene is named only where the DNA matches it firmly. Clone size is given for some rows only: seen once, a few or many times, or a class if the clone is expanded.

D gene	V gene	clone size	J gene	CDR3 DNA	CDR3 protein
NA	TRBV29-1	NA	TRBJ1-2	TGCAGCGTTGTCTGGTCTAATAACTATGGCTACACCTTC	CSVVWSNNYGYTF
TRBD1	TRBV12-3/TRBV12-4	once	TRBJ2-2	TGTGCCAGCAGTGTCAGGGGGCCCGGGGAGCTGTTTTTT	CASSVRGPGELFF
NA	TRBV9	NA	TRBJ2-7	TGTGCCAGCAGTGATGTGTGGTCGAAGCAGTACTTC	CASSDVWSKQYF
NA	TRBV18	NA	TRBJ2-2	TGTGCCAGCTCACCACCCCCAGGGAGGGGGGAGCTGTTTTTT	CASSPPPGRGELFF
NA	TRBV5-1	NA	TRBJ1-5	TGCGCCAGCAGCCTCGAAGGGAAAAATCAGCCCCAGCATTTT	CASSLEGKNQPQHF
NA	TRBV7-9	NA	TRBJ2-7	TGTGCCAGCAGCTCCTCCTCGGTCACTCTGGGCTACGAGCAGTACTTC	CASSSSSVTLGYEQYF
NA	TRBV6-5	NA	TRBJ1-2	TGTGCCAGCATGGCGGTCTATGGCTACACCTTC	CASMAVYGYTF
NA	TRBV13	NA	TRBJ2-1	TGTGCCAGCAGCTTAGTATTCGGAAGCTCCTACAATGAGCAGTTCTTC	CASSLVFGSSYNEQFF
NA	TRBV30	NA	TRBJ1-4	TGTGCCTGGAGTGTACAGGTGTCTTGGGAACTGTTTTTT	CAWSVQVSWELFF
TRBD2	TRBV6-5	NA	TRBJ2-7	TGTGCCAGCAGGCCGGGAGGGGGTGCCTACGAGCAGTACTTC	CASRPGGGAYEQYF
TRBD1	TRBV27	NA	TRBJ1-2	TGTGCCAGCAGGACAGGGTATTACTCTGGCTACACCTTC	CASRTGYYSGYTF
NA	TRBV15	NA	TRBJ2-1	TGTGCCACCAGCAGATCCCGATTAGGTAATTCGTCGGTCCGGAGCTCCTACAATGAGCAGTTCTTC	CATSRSRLGNSSVRSSYNEQFF
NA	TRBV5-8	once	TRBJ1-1	TGTGCCAGCAGCTTGTGGCGGGATCCTGAAGCTTTCTTT	CASSLWRDPEAFF
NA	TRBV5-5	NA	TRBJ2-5	TGTGCCAGCAGCTTGGCCAGGGTGGGAACGAGGAAAGAGACCCAGTACTTC	CASSLARVGTRKETQYF
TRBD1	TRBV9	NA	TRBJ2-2	TGTGCCAGCAAGGCACCGGGACAGGGTTCCACCGGGGAGCTGTTTTTT	CASKAPGQGSTGELFF
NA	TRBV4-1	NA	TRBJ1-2	TGCGCCAGCAGCCAAGAGGAATTACTTCCCCTTCCTAACTATGGCTACACCTTC	CASSQEELLPLPNYGYTF
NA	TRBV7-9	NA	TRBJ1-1	TGTGCCAGCAGCCTCTCCGACAGACGAACTGAAGCTTTCTTT	CASSLSDRRTEAFF
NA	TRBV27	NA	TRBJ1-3	TGTGCCAGCAGCTCAGGACGCACCAACACCATATATTTT	CASSSGRTNTIYF
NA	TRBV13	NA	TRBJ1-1	TGTGCCAGCAGCTTAGGCCTAGGAGGGGTGAACACTGAAGCTTTCTTT	CASSLGLGGVNTEAFF
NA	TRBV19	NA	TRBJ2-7	TGTGCCAGTAGTATCGGAACTCAACTCTCCTACGAGCAGTACTTC	CASSIGTQLSYEQYF
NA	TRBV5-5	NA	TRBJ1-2	TGTGCCAGCCGGAGGGACAATTCTAACTATGGCTACACCTTC	CASRRDNSNYGYTF
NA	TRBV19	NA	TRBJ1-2	TGTGCCAGTAGGATGGGGACGGATAACTATGGCTACACCTTC	CASRMGTDNYGYTF
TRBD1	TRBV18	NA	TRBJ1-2	TGTGCCAGCTCACCAAAGGGACAGGGGGCGGATGGCTACACCTTC	CASSPKGQGADGYTF
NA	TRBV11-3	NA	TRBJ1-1	TGTGCCAGCAGCTTAGGAACTGGAACTGAAGCTTTCTTT	CASSLGTGTEAFF
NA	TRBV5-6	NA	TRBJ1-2	TGTGCCAGCAGCTTGTGGGGTAACGAAGGCTACACCTTC	CASSLWGNEGYTF
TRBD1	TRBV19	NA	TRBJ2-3	TGTGCCAGTAGTATCAGGGGGCAGGCGACGCAGTATTTT	CASSIRGQATQYF
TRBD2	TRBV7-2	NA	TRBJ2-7	TGTGCCAGCAGCTCCAGACTAGCGGGGAGTTGGGCGCAGTACTTC	CASSSRLAGSWAQYF
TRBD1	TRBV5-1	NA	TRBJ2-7	TGCGCCAGCAGCCACGTCCGGGACAGGGTACGCGAGCAGTACTTC	CASSHVRDRVREQYF
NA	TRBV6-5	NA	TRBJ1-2	TGTGCCACTTTTGTCCAGGGGAACTATGGCTACACCTTC	CATFVQGNYGYTF
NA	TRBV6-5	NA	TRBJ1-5	TGTGCCAGCAGTTACTCGACAGAAGGACAGCCCCAGCATTTT	CASSYSTEGQPQHF
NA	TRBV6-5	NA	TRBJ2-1	TGTGCCAGCAGTACCCGCACAGGAGCCAAGGATGAGCAGTTCTTC	CASSTRTGAKDEQFF
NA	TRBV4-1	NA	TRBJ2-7	TGCGCCAGCAGCCAAGTGGGACCCTACGAGCAGTACTTC	CASSQVGPYEQYF
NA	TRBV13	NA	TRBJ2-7	TGTGCCAGCAGCTTAGGACTATTTTCTCGCGGAACCTACGAGCAGTACTTC	CASSLGLFSRGTYEQYF
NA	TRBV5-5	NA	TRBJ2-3	TGTGCCAGCAGCTGGGATTTAGGGGATACGCAGTATTTT	CASSWDLGDTQYF
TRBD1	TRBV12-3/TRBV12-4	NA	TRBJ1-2	TGTGCCAGCAGTTCTTACAGGGGACTTGGCTACACCTTC	CASSSYRGLGYTF
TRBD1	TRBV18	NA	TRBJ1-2	TGTTCCAGCTCACGCGGGACAGGGAGAGAGAAGGGTTCCGACACCTTC	CSSSRGTGREKGSDTF
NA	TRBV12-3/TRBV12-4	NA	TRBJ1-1	TGTGCCAGCAGTATGGGATTCACTGAAGCTTTCTTT	CASSMGFTEAFF
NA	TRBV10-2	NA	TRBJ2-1	TGCGCCAGCGGCGGCTACAATGAGCAGTTCTTC	CASGGYNEQFF
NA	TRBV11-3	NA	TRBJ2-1	TGTGCCAGCAGCTCCTCTAGCTACAATGAGCAGTTCTTC	CASSSSSYNEQFF
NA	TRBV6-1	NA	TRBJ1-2	TGTGCCAGCAGTGAATTGACAGCAGTATTCCTTCGGCGTGGCTACACCTTC	CASSELTAVFLRRGYTF
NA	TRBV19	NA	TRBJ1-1	TGTGCCAGTAGTATAGATCGGAACGGGAACACTGAAGCTTTCTTT	CASSIDRNGNTEAFF
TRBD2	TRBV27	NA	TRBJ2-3	TGTGCCAGCAGTGTTTCTAGCGGGAGGGAAGCAGATACGCAGTATTTT	CASSVSSGREADTQYF
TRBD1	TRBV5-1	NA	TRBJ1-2	TGCGCCAGCAGCTTGGTGGACAGGGGCGTCCCGGGCTACACCTTC	CASSLVDRGVPGYTF
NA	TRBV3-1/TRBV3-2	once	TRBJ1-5	TGTGCCAGCAGCCAAGTTGTAGGGGGCAATCAGCCCCAGCATTTT	CASSQVVGGNQPQHF
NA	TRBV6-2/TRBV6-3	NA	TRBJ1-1	TGTGCCAGCAGTAGACAGATTGAGAACACTGAAGCTTTCTTT	CASSRQIENTEAFF
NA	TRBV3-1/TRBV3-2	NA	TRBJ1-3	TGTGCCAGCAGCCAATATGGCAGGCGCTCTGGAAACACCATATATTTT	CASSQYGRRSGNTIYF
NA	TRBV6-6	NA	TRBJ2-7	TGTGCCAGCAGTCATACGAGTACCCTTTTCCACGAGCAGTACTTC	CASSHTSTLFHEQYF
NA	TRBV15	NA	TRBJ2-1	TGTGCCACCATGGTGGGAGGCCTCCCTGAGCAGTTCTTC	CATMVGGLPEQFF
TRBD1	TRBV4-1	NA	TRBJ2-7	TGCGCCAGCAGCCAGGTTACGACAGGGGGCTACGAGCAGTACTTC	CASSQVTTGGYEQYF
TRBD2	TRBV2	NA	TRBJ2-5	TGTGCCAGCACACTAGCGGGAGTACGGGAGACCCAGTACTTC	CASTLAGVRETQYF
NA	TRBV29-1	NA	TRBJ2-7	TGCAGCGCCTCCGGATCGCCCTACGAGCAGTACTTC	CSASGSPYEQYF
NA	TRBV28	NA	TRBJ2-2	TGTGCCAGCAGTTCCCCGGGACGGACCGGGGAGCTGTTTTTT	CASSSPGRTGELFF